Below are 5 T cell receptor beta chains sequenced from a single sample in a study of blood T cell repertoires in COVID-19. This table comes from immunoSEQ multiplex PCR, and its TCRdb copy is limited to in-frame clones, with some not included. The sample yields 150,000 to 200,000 clones, 88% seen once. The specimen was PBMCs or T cells enriched from blood (not recorded which). The receptor set was obtained from a young woman who had recovered from COVID-19.

CDR3 sequence reads: CASRRLAGRLTSTDTQYF. The CDR3 DNA reads TGTGCCAGTAGGAGACTAGCGGGACGTCTTACTAGCACAGATACGCAGTATTTT. This chain links TRBV19 with TRBJ2-3; 11 nucleotides align to TRBD2. J gave up 0 bases and V 6 bases, and 11 bases lay outside the gene matches. CDR3 size: 18 residues. In germline, CDR1 is LNHDA, CDR2 SQIVND (reference sequence). The entire variable domain, with the rest obtained from reference TRBV19 and TRBJ2-3, is as follows: DGGITQSPKYLFRKEGQNVTLSCEQNLNHDAMYWYRQDPGQGLRLIYYSQIVNDFQKGDIAEGYSVSREKKESFPLTVTSAQKNPTAFYLCASRRLAGRLTSTDTQYFGPGTRLTVL.

V is TRBV28 and J is TRBJ1-2; D uncertain. Germline CDR1 reads MDHEN; CDR2 reads SYDVKM. The CDR3 has 14 residues. V shed 6 bases and J shed 0 bases, with 11 bases lying between them. The CDR3 DNA follows: TGTGCCAGCAGCCTATTGGTCGCTAACTATGGCTACACCTTC. This translates into CASSLLVANYGYTF.

V is TRBV11-2 and J is TRBJ2-2; TRBD1 might be the D (6 bases). Trimming shortened V by 5 bases and J by 0 bases, and 16 bases separated the two germline ends. The germline V gene has CDR1 SGHAT and CDR2 FQNNGV. This CDR3 region has 17 residues. CDR3 region: CASSPGQTTSNTGELFF. The CDR3 DNA reads TGTGCCAGCAGCCCAGGACAGACAACATCGAACACCGGGGAGCTGTTTTTT.

This clone was recorded once. The chain employs TRBV10-3 and TRBJ2-1; 15 positions agree with TRBD2. The CDR3 has 19 amino acids. The germline V gene has CDR1 ENHRY and CDR2 SYGVKD. V lost 2 bases to trimming and J lost 0 bases; unmatched junction nucleotides: 5. CDR3 sequence: CAISEGTSGGRSSYNEQFF. In DNA, the CDR3 is TGTGCCATCAGTGAGGGGACTAGCGGGGGGCGATCCTCCTACAATGAGCAGTTCTTC.

CDR3 amino acids: CASRAPSGRVRGGELFF. The CDR3 coding sequence is TGTGCCAGCAGAGCGCCTAGCGGGAGGGTCCGGGGCGGGGAGCTGTTTTTT. The V call is TRBV28, the J call TRBJ2-2; 12 bases fit TRBD2. The V and J ends lost 6 bases and 7 bases, in that order; junction bases with no gene match: 12. Germline V gives CDR1 MDHEN, CDR2 SYDVKM. The CDR3 is 17 amino acids.